This T cell receptor (beta chain) was found in a study of blood T cell repertoires in COVID-19. Background on the study: Both acute and convalescent COVID-19 samples were obtained from the United States, Italy and Spain. PBMCs, B-cell-depleted T cells, or T cells were the source of the cDNA or gDNA that made up the material.

The germline gives CDR1 SGHVS, CDR2 FQNEAQ. The length of the CDR3 is 17 residues. On this clone: A read error may account for a junction end that differs from germline.

Original data processing: Reference gene primers were amplified, and this amplification served to estimate nucleated cell counts. TCRdb's copy holds only in-frame clones and misses some; the assay was immunoSEQ multiplex PCR. The DNA gave D and trimming, while V, J and clone size come from that table. The table shows approximately 37,000 clones, with 85% to 90% occurring only once. Sequencing used peripheral blood. This sequence joins TRBV7-8 and TRBJ1-3; 7 bases are shared with TRBD1. The TCR was taken from a man between 60 and 75 years old with active or convalescent COVID-19. CDR3 region: CASSLNLGGRTGDTIYF. CDR3 coding DNA: TGTGCCAGCAGCTTAAATTTAGGGGGCCGTACTGGAGACACCATATATTTT.